Presented here are 12 T cell receptor beta chains from one specimen sequenced in a study of regulatory T cells in long-lasting Graves disease. The authors built TCR beta libraries using iRepertoire HTBI primers and Arm-PCR of CDR3 regions. A single record per CDR3 protein comes from TCRdb applying MiXCR to the multiplex PCR reads. Here the sample spans a few hundred thousand distinct CDR3 sequences, 16% being singletons. As to time point: newly diagnosed GD, antithyroid drugs for less than 3 months. With RNA extracted from PBMCs as input, the TCR library was made. This same sample was also part of a study on T cells in Graves' hyperthyroidism and ophthalmopathy.

The source was peripheral blood mononuclear cells (PBMCs), collected at new diagnosis, from a patient treated with antithyroid drugs. The source is a man between 40 and 49 years old with Graves disease.

The chain joins TRBV2 to TRBJ2-1, with D uncertain. V was shortened by 8 bases and J by 2 bases, with 19 bases between the two germline ends. Germline lookup yields CDR1 SNHLY and CDR2 FYNNEI. CDR3 size: 16 residues. The CDR3 reads CASLGLRDIPYNEQFF. In DNA, the CDR3 is TGTGCCAGCCTTGGCCTAAGGGATATCCCCTACAATGAGCAGTTCTTC.

This clonotype showed up many times. The genes are TRBV6-2 or TRBV6-3 and TRBJ2-1; 9 bases map to TRBD2. The ends lost 6 bases at V and 5 bases at J; junction bases unmatched: 8. Germline values: CDR1 MNHEY, CDR2 SVGEGT. This CDR3 spans 15 amino acids. The CDR3 region is CASSSRAGGNNEQFF. The CDR3 region has the DNA TGTGCCAGCAGCTCACGGGCGGGGGGGAACAATGAGCAGTTCTTC.

This clonotype has ten or more counts. V is TRBV4-3 and J is TRBJ2-1, with D possibly matching TRBD2 (5 bases). Germline assignment: CDR1 LGHNA and CDR2 YSLEER. The CDR3 is 15 amino acids. Between the trimmed V and J ends, which lost 0 bases and 8 bases, there was a span of 14 bases. Written as DNA, the CDR3 is TGCGCCAGCAGCCAAGAGGGGTCTAGCTCCGATGAGCAGTTCTTC. Translating it yields CASSQEGSSSDEQFF.

This chain uses TRBV6-1 with TRBJ1-2, with D possibly matching TRBD1 (6 bases). CDR1 MNHNS and CDR2 SASEGT come from the germline V gene. The CDR3 loop spans 14 amino acids. V lost 6 bases, J lost 4 bases, and 15 bases lay in between. The CDR3 nucleotides are TGTGCCAGCAGGGGAACCGGGACACTCTATGGCTACACCTTC. It encodes CASRGTGTLYGYTF.

This clonotype was seen a few times. This clone may be a read error of a much larger clone one base away. As the CDR3 is not closed by the conserved phenylalanine or tryptophan, this likely results from a read error. The rearrangement links TRBV11-2 to TRBJ2-7; no reliable D call. From germline, CDR1 is SGHAT and CDR2 FQNNGV. The CDR3 is made up of 15 amino acids. V lost 3 bases, J lost 0 bases, and 12 bases lay in between. The CDR3 nucleotides are TGTGCCAGCAGCTTGATTGGCAGAAGCTCCTACGAGCAGTACTCC. Its translation: CASSLIGRSSYEQYS.

V and J are TRBV3-1 and TRBJ2-1; TRBD1 is a possible D gene (5 bases). The J call is uncertain, as TRBJ2-5 better fits the DNA end. Germline V gives CDR1 LGHDT, CDR2 YNNKEL (reference sequence). This CDR3 comprises 13 residues. This chain's CDR3 is CASSQGRRETQYF. The CDR3 DNA reads TGTGCCAGCAGCCAGGGGCGCCGAGAGACCCAGTACTTC.

Ten or more counts support this clonotype. The CDR3: CASRPGQGGYEQYF. The CDR3 DNA follows: TGTGCCAGCAGACCCGGACAGGGTGGGTACGAGCAGTACTTC. This chain links TRBV7-9 with TRBJ2-7; 8 bases fit TRBD1. Germline-derived CDR1 and CDR2 are SEHNR and FQNEAQ (reference sequence). J gave up 4 bases and V 6 bases, and 8 bases lay outside the gene matches. The CDR3 sequence is 14 residues long.

This clonotype was seen more than once but under ten times. The genes are TRBV29-1 and TRBJ1-1, with D unclear. The CDR3 sequence is 13 residues long. Germline V gene lookup returns CDR1 SQVTM and CDR2 ANQGSEA. Deletions cut 5 bases from V and 0 bases from J, with 10 bases between. CDR3 loop: CSVSGNLNTEAFF. Written as DNA, the CDR3 is TGCAGCGTTTCCGGGAACTTGAACACTGAAGCTTTCTTT.

This clonotype appeared many times. The chain employs TRBV7-2 and TRBJ2-3; no definite D call. Trimming removed 4 bases at V and 6 bases at J, with 11 bases between. The germline gives CDR1 SGHTA, CDR2 FQGNSA. The CDR3 is made up of 13 amino acids. CDR3 in amino acids: CASSSAHSDTQYF. CDR3 bases: TGTGCCAGCAGCTCCGCCCACAGTGATACGCAGTATTTT.

Many counts were recorded for this clonotype. In nucleotides, the CDR3 is TGTGCCAGCAGTGAAGAGGTTGGGGGTTCCCAGTACGAGCAGTACTTC. Translating it yields CASSEEVGGSQYEQYF. The V and J genes are TRBV2 and TRBJ2-7, with D perhaps TRBD1 or TRBD2 (5 bases each). Germline V gene lookup returns CDR1 SNHLY and CDR2 FYNNEI. The CDR3 sequence is 16 residues long. The V end was cut by 1 base, the J end by 4 bases, with 17 bases between. Full variable domain (outside the CDR3, taken from reference TRBV2 and TRBJ2-7): EPEVTQTPSHQVTQMGQEVILRCVPISNHLYFYWYRQILGQKVEFLVSFYNNEISEKSEIFDDQFSVERPDGSNFTLKIRSTKLEDSAMYFCASSEEVGGSQYEQYFGPGTRLTVT.

This sequence joins TRBV5-6 and TRBJ2-7, with D possibly being TRBD1 (5 bases). Between the trimmed V and J ends, which lost 0 bases and 7 bases, there was a span of 20 bases. The germline V gene encodes CDR1 SGHDT and CDR2 YYEEEE. The CDR3 loop spans 16 amino acids. The CDR3 reads CASSLVSAGSYNEQYF. The DNA for the CDR3 is TGTGCCAGCAGCTTGGTTTCGGCAGGGTCCTACAATGAGCAGTACTTC.

This clonotype was seen ten or more times. This chain links TRBV6-5 with TRBJ2-3; possible D gene TRBD2, 5 bases. In germline, CDR1 is MNHEY, CDR2 SVGAGI. V lost 2 bases and J lost 0, with 9 bases in between. This CDR3 contains 15 residues. This CDR3 reads CASSYGGPSTDTQYF. The CDR3 DNA sequence: TGTGCCAGCAGTTACGGAGGTCCTAGCACAGATACGCAGTATTTT.